The clone carrying this TCR beta chain was observed a few times. Its target is unknown. The protocol was immunoSEQ multiplex PCR, while the TCRdb copy is restricted to in-frame clones and leaves out a portion. The table includes more than 55,000 clones, around 90% detected once. Deletions cut 2 bases from V and 1 base from J, with 0 bases between. This CDR3 has 12 amino acids. Germline values: CDR1 SNHLY, CDR2 FYNNEI. The sample belongs to a study of OX40 agonist ivuxolimab in advanced cancers. Overall study results and limits: Compared with CD4+, CD8+ T cells on average had more expanded clones. Low normalized clonal expansion also occurred in some nonresponding patients.

The receptor's source is an adult with an advanced solid tumor such as melanoma, head and neck, liver or kidney cancer. The source was CD4+ or CD8+ T cells sorted from blood, collected in a trial of the OX40 agonist ivuxolimab. The rearrangement joins TRBV2 to TRBJ1-5; D uncertain. The chain's CDR3 is CASSESNQPQHF. The CDR3 DNA follows: TGTGCCAGCAGTGAAAGCAATCAGCCCCAGCATTTT.